The present T cell receptor (beta chain) was sequenced within a study of tumor-infiltrating lymphocytes in primary liver carcinoma. Study at large: Stage T1-T3 N0M0 and a size of roughly 4.2 to 11 cm characterized the tumors.

Worth noting for this clonotype: One end of the junction fails to match germline, which may point to a read error.

Priming with a constant-region primer yielded TCR beta cDNA from 450 to 600 ng total RNA. Slightly modified ARM-PCR served as the procedure for the TCR beta libraries. These libraries came from three rounds of nested multiplex PCR. The two initial PCR rounds, about 9 cycles each, used TRBV1-TRBV30 forward and C-beta reverse primers. TCRdb fed the multiplex PCR reads into MiXCR, producing one record per CDR3 protein. Of under 150,000 distinct CDR3 sequences in the sample, less than 75% are singletons; the top ten hold over 8%. Joint extraction of RNA and DNA used about 17-31 mg of bulk tissue that was unsorted. Treatment of the patients' primary liver carcinoma consisted of surgical resection. The CDR3 is 13 amino acids.

Material for sequencing was tumor-adjacent normal liver tissue. This sequence originates from a woman in her fifties or sixties with primary liver carcinoma and hepatitis B virus infection. The V and J genes are TRBV12-3 or TRBV12-4 and TRBJ1-1, with TRBD1 matching 8 bases. The CDR3 spells CSSAQGAYTEAFF. CDR3 DNA: TGTTCCAGCGCCCAGGGGGCTTATACTGAAGCTTTCTTT.